The 6 T cell receptor beta chains given below trace back to one sample, sequenced in a study of technical replicates of blood from a handful of donors (dated by TCRdb to about 2017). Library preparation used the immunoSEQ multiplex PCR assay. TCRdb mirrors the immuneACCESS table, restricted to in-frame sequences. Some clones are absent from its copies; in checked studies, under half trace to an unresolved V gene, and the reason for the others is unknown. This sample has about 70,000 clones in its table, and nearly 98% of those were observed once. 0.2% to 0.25% of the sample is held by the ten biggest clonotypes. Sequenced input: T cells isolated from PBMCs. Receptors originate from a human donor in good health.

The chain couples TRBV18 to TRBJ2-4; TRBD1 might be the D (6 bases). Trimming pared 3 bases from V and 3 bases from J, leaving 12 bases between. CDR3 length equals 15 residues. Germline V gene data show CDR1 as KGHSH and CDR2 as LQKENI. CDR3 in amino acids: CASSPSGTIKNIQYF. In DNA form, the CDR3 reads TGTGCCAGCTCACCCTCCGGGACAATCAAAAACATTCAGTACTTC.

The V and J genes are TRBV10-3 and TRBJ1-2; the D gene is possibly TRBD1 (6 bases). This CDR3 has 14 residues. V gave up 5 bases and J gave up 8 bases, with 18 bases separating them. In germline, CDR1 is ENHRY, CDR2 SYGVKD. The CDR3 sequence: CAISPGTTNGGYTF. CDR3 DNA: TGTGCCATCAGTCCGGGGACAACTAACGGGGGCTACACCTTC.

This sequence joins TRBV27 and TRBJ2-7; 9 bases are shared with TRBD1. This CDR3 is built from 15 residues. V dropped 1 base and J dropped 3; count of bases not matched to a gene: 4. In germline, CDR1 is MNHEY, CDR2 SMNVEV (reference sequence). CDR3 sequence (DNA): TGTGCCAGCAGTTTATTCTACAGGGGGCTCTACGAGCAGTACTTC. The encoded protein is CASSLFYRGLYEQYF.

The chain joins TRBV4-1 to TRBJ2-1; TRBD1 aligns across 9 bases. V lost 3 bases and J lost 9; bases outside the gene matches: 6. The CDR3 spans 14 residues. The germline V gene has CDR1 MGHRA and CDR2 YSYEKL. The CDR3 DNA sequence: TGCGCCAGCAGCCAGGGGACAGGGCTTGGTGAGCAGTTCTTC. Translated, it gives CASSQGTGLGEQFF.

The chain carries TRBV2 and TRBJ2-7, with D unclear. Trimming shortened V by 2 bases and J by 1 base, and 9 bases separated the two germline ends. Germline CDR1 reads SNHLY; CDR2 reads FYNNEI. The CDR3 contains 14 residues. CDR3 region: CASSERSGSYEQYF. CDR3 coding DNA: TGTGCCAGCAGTGAACGGTCGGGTTCCTACGAGCAGTACTTC.

The rearrangement joins TRBV12-5 to TRBJ1-1; D gene ambiguous. Germline V gives CDR1 LGHNT, CDR2 FRNRAP. There are 17 residues in the CDR3. Trimming shortened V by 0 bases and J by 1 base, and 15 bases separated the two germline ends. CDR3: CASGLVRGGLENTEAFF. The CDR3 region has the DNA TGTGCTAGTGGTTTGGTAAGAGGTGGACTCGAGAACACTGAAGCTTTCTTT.